This passage covers 24 T cell receptor beta chains from one sample sequenced in a study of T-cell reconstitution after alpha-beta-depleted transplantation in children. Molecular barcoding with unique molecular identifiers was used for the TCRbeta library. A single record per CDR3 protein comes from TCRdb applying MiXCR to the PCR reads. This sample has 450,000 to 600,000 distinct CDR3 sequences; approximately 12% occur once, and the top ten carry 2.2%. Sequences were derived from PBMCs, mostly from graft donor cells, sampled 360 days after TCRalphabeta/CD19-depleted stem cell transplant. The origin of the receptors is a male patient younger than 18 who had a stem cell transplant for acute myeloid leukemia, so the T cells may come from the graft donor.

The V and J genes are TRBV12-3 or TRBV12-4 and TRBJ2-3; 11 bases fit TRBD1. The CDR3 totals 16 residues. V shed 5 bases, J shed 3 bases, and the junction held 7 bases outside the gene matches. The chain's CDR3 is CASSPLGQGVTDTQYF. Here the CDR3 DNA reads TGTGCCAGCAGTCCCCTGGGACAGGGGGTGACAGATACGCAGTATTTT.

This clonotype was counted only a few times. The rearrangement uses TRBV6-2 or TRBV6-3 and TRBJ2-7, with D possibly being TRBD2 (6 bases). Trimming stripped 2 bases from V and 5 bases from J, with 13 bases between. Germline loops: CDR1 MNHEY, CDR2 SVGEGT. The CDR3 contains 14 residues. CDR3: CASSYQIAVHEQYF. DNA for the CDR3: TGTGCCAGCAGTTACCAGATAGCGGTCCACGAGCAGTACTTC.

This clonotype was detected only a few times. The gene calls are TRBV7-2 and TRBJ1-4; no reliable D call. CDR1 is SGHTA, CDR2 FQGNSA, per germline. The CDR3 extends over 16 amino acids. V dropped 2 bases and J dropped 7 bases, with 17 bases sitting between them. CDR3 coding DNA: TGTGCCAGCAGCTTAACTAGACTGGGAACGGGTGAAAAACTGTTTTTT. This gives the protein CASSLTRLGTGEKLFF.

This chain connects TRBV11-2 to TRBJ2-3, with TRBD2 matching 12 bases. Trimming took 5 bases from V and 4 from J; bases not matched to a gene: 13. Germline V gene sequence: CDR1 SGHAT, CDR2 FQNNGV. This CDR3 is 18 amino acids long. This CDR3 reads CASSHNLGLAGSPDTQYF. As DNA, the CDR3 is TGTGCCAGCAGCCACAACCTCGGACTAGCGGGAAGTCCAGATACGCAGTATTTT.

The chain couples TRBV20-1 to TRBJ2-3; 7 nucleotides line up with TRBD1. Per germline, CDR1 DFQATT and CDR2 SNEGSKA (reference sequence). The CDR3 length is 14 residues. J was trimmed by 0 bases and V by 5 bases; bases with no gene match: 5. CDR3 nucleotide sequence: TGCAGTGCTGAGGGGGCAGGGAGCACAGATACGCAGTATTTT. Translated, it gives CSAEGAGSTDTQYF.

The chain recombines TRBV5-1 with TRBJ1-5; tentative D call: TRBD1 (5 bases). From germline, CDR1 is SGHRS and CDR2 YFSETQ. V was cut by 0 bases and J by 5 bases, with 12 bases left in between. This CDR3 has 15 residues. Written as DNA, the CDR3 is TGCGCCAGCAGCTTGGGGGGCGGTGGGGATCAGCCCCAGCATTTT. The encoded protein is CASSLGGGGDQPQHF.

The sample holds a few counts of this clonotype. The V and J genes are TRBV20-1 and TRBJ2-6; D uncertain. The CDR3 is made up of 16 amino acids. Germline values: CDR1 DFQATT, CDR2 SNEGSKA (reference sequence). The V gene lost 1 base and the J gene lost 2 bases, with 12 bases spanning the gap. CDR3 loop: CSARVFTLAGANVLTF. Written as DNA, the CDR3 is TGCAGTGCTAGAGTGTTTACCCTCGCTGGGGCCAACGTCCTGACTTTC.

This clonotype showed up many times. CDR3 DNA sequence: TGTGCCAGCAGCTCTATCGGGGAGCTGTTTTTT. It codes for CASSSIGELFF. The chain combines TRBV7-3 with TRBJ2-2; D not resolved. Between the trimmed V and J ends, which lost 4 bases and 7 bases, there was a span of 4 bases. The CDR3 runs 11 residues. The germline CDR1 and CDR2 sequences are SGHTA and FQGTGA.

The chain recombines TRBV30 with TRBJ2-3, with TRBD2 identical over 10 bases. V was clipped by 8 bases and J by 2 bases; unmatched bases: 10. Germline V gene sequence: CDR1 GTSNPN, CDR2 SVGIG (reference sequence). This CDR3 contains 15 residues. CDR3 in DNA: TGTGCCAGAGAGCGGGAGGGCCGTGTCACAGATACGCAGTATTTT. Amino acid sequence: CAREREGRVTDTQYF.

This chain uses TRBV27 with TRBJ2-7, with D tentatively TRBD2 (6 bases). V was trimmed by 7 bases and J by 0 bases, leaving 10 bases between them. Germline V gene lookup returns CDR1 MNHEY and CDR2 SMNVEV (reference sequence). The CDR3 loop spans 13 amino acids. This CDR3 reads CASKGLVSYEQYF. DNA for the CDR3: TGTGCCAGCAAGGGACTCGTCTCCTACGAGCAGTACTTC.

The chain couples TRBV20-1 to TRBJ2-2; 8 bases align to TRBD2. The CDR3 has 15 residues. CDR1 DFQATT and CDR2 SNEGSKA come from the germline V gene (reference sequence). The V and J ends lost 6 bases and 5 bases, in that order; junction bases with no gene match: 11. CDR3 in amino acids: CSAGRPGGLTGELFF. In DNA form, the CDR3 reads TGCAGTGCCGGACGTCCGGGGGGGTTAACCGGGGAGCTGTTTTTT.

This clonotype was observed a handful of times. V and J are TRBV27 and TRBJ2-7, with a weak D call TRBD1 (5 bases). Germline V CDR1 and CDR2: MNHEY, SMNVEV (reference sequence). The CDR3 covers 15 residues. The V gene lost 2 bases and the J gene lost 5 bases, with 16 bases spanning the gap. CDR3 sequence: CASSLKGSLPHEQYF. The CDR3 nucleotides are TGTGCCAGCAGTTTAAAGGGGTCACTACCCCACGAGCAGTACTTC.

This clonotype appeared a few times. The J gene is TRBJ2-1, the V gene TRBV7-9; D uncertain. With 3 bases removed from V and 9 bases from J, the gap between germline ends came to 9 bases. Germline V gene data show CDR1 as SEHNR and CDR2 as FQNEAQ (reference sequence). This CDR3 has 12 amino acids. CDR3 sequence: CASSFGRSEQFF. CDR3 nucleotides: TGTGCCAGCAGCTTCGGGCGGAGTGAGCAGTTCTTC. Using reference TRBV7-9 and TRBJ2-1 for the parts outside the CDR3, the full variable domain is DTGVSQNPRHKITKRGQNVTFRCDPISEHNRLYWYRQTLGQGPEFLTYFQNEAQLEKSRLLSDRFSAERPKGSFSTLEIQRTEQGDSAMYLCASSFGRSEQFFGPGTRLTVL.

At least ten counts were recorded for this clonotype. V gene TRBV12-3 or TRBV12-4 combines with J gene TRBJ2-5, with 7 nucleotides matching TRBD2. There are 13 residues in the CDR3. V shed 10 bases, J shed 2 bases, and the junction held 7 bases outside the gene matches. This chain's CDR3 is CAISREVQETQYF. CDR3 in DNA: TGTGCCATCTCTCGGGAGGTTCAAGAGACCCAGTACTTC.

The chain uses TRBV7-9 and TRBJ1-1; D uncertain. The germline V gene encodes CDR1 SEHNR and CDR2 FQNEAQ (reference sequence). This CDR3 has 13 amino acids. CDR3 loop: CATQEGSNTEAFF. The CDR3 DNA reads as TGTGCAACCCAGGAAGGCTCGAACACTGAAGCTTTCTTT.

This clonotype has just a few counts. The chain combines TRBV24-1 with TRBJ2-5; D not certain. V shed 2 bases and J shed 10 bases, with 7 bases lying between them. CDR3 length: 11 amino acids. Germline assignment: CDR1 KGHDR and CDR2 SFDVKD. CDR3 amino acids: CATSDSGGQYF. CDR3 DNA sequence: TGTGCCACCAGTGATTCGGGTGGCCAGTACTTC.

This clonotype has only a few counts. This sequence joins TRBV11-1 and TRBJ2-5, with a weak D call TRBD1 (6 bases). Deletions cut 5 bases from V and 3 bases from J, with 28 bases between. This CDR3 comprises 19 residues. Germline V gene sequence: CDR1 SGHAT, CDR2 FQDESV (reference sequence). DNA of the CDR3: TGTGCCAGCAGCATTAGGCGGTTGGGCAGGGGCAAACGCGAAGAGACCCAGTACTTC. Its protein product is CASSIRRLGRGKREETQYF.

The rearrangement links TRBV12-3 or TRBV12-4 to TRBJ2-7; either TRBD1 or TRBD2 may supply D (5 bases each). The CDR3 length is 15 residues. V gave up 2 bases and J gave up 7 bases, with 18 bases separating them. The CDR3 region is CASSLPLSGTREQYF. CDR3 DNA sequence: TGTGCCAGCAGTTTACCTTTATCAGGGACGCGGGAGCAGTACTTC.

This clonotype was seen repeatedly, ten times or more. This rearrangement joins TRBV12-3 or TRBV12-4 to TRBJ2-2; TRBD2 might be the D (6 bases). The CDR3 has 14 amino acids. Trimming removed 3 bases from V and 4 bases from J, with 9 bases in between. In DNA form, the CDR3 reads TGTGCCAGCAGTTTCGGAGCGGGCACCGGGGAGCTGTTTTTT. Translation gives CASSFGAGTGELFF.

The J gene is TRBJ1-6, the V gene TRBV28; no reliable D call. Trimming removed 5 bases from V and 10 bases from J, with 15 bases in between. The V gene's germline CDR1 is MDHEN and CDR2 SYDVKM. This CDR3 comprises 14 residues. CDR3 DNA: TGTGCCAGCAGTGCGGGAGGAATTGAGTCACCCCTCCACTTT. It translates to CASSAGGIESPLHF.

This clonotype appeared many times. The CDR3 nucleotides read TGTGCCAGCAGCCAAGCCCCCCATGGGGGCTACACCTTC. This gives the protein CASSQAPHGGYTF. The V gene is TRBV14, the J gene TRBJ1-2; D uncertain. CDR1 SGHDN and CDR2 FVKESK come from the germline V gene. The V end was cut by 1 base, the J end by 8 bases, with 11 bases between. CDR3 length: 13 amino acids.

The table lists this clonotype with a few counts. Written as DNA, the CDR3 is TGCAGCGTTGGGGCGGAGGTTCGTGGGACCCAGTACTTC. Residues: CSVGAEVRGTQYF. The chain employs TRBV29-1 and TRBJ2-5, with D maybe TRBD2 (5 bases). This CDR3 has 13 amino acids. The V end was cut by 4 bases, the J end by 7 bases, with 16 bases between. CDR1 is SQVTM, CDR2 ANQGSEA, per germline.

This clonotype is medium-sized within its sample. The junction and the germline gene differ at one end; a read error may be behind it. This sequence joins TRBV5-1 and TRBJ2-5; D remains unclear. Germline V gene sequence: CDR1 SGHRS, CDR2 YFSETQ. CDR3 length: 11 amino acids. The DNA of the CDR3 is TGTGCCAGCAGCTTCCAAGAGACCCAGTACTTC. This encodes CASSFQETQYF.

V and J are TRBV29-1 and TRBJ2-7; D uncertain. This CDR3 contains 10 residues. V was pared by 7 bases and J by 3 bases, with 7 bases between. The germline V gene encodes CDR1 SQVTM and CDR2 ANQGSEA. CDR3 in DNA: TGCAGCGCTATGAGCTACGAGCAGTACTTC. Its protein is CSAMSYEQYF.